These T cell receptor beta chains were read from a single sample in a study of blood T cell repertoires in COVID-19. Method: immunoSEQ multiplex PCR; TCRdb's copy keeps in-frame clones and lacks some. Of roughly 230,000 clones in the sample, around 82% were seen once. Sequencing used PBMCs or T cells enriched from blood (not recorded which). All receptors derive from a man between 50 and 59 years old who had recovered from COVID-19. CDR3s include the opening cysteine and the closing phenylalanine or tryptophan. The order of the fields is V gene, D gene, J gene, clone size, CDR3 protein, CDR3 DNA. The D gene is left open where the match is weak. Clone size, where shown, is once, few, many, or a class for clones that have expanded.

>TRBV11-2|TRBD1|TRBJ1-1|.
CASSLPRPARGDTEAFF
TGTGCCAGCAGCTTACCAAGACCTGCCAGGGGGGACACTGAAGCTTTCTTT
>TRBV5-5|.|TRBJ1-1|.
CASSLGALGAEAFF
TGTGCCAGCAGCTTGGGGGCCCTGGGCGCTGAAGCTTTCTTT
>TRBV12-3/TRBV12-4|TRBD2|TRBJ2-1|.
CASSGLADNEQFF
TGTGCCAGCAGCGGACTAGCGGACAATGAGCAGTTCTTC
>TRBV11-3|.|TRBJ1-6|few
CASSLEWGPGNNSPLHF
TGTGCCAGCAGCTTAGAATGGGGCCCGGGCAATAATTCACCCCTCCACTTT
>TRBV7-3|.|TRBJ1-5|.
CASSLGGEDQPQHF
TGTGCCAGCAGCTTAGGGGGGGAAGATCAGCCCCAGCATTTT
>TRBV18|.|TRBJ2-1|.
CASSSQAGSYNEQFF
TGTGCCAGCTCTTCACAAGCGGGCTCCTACAATGAGCAGTTCTTC
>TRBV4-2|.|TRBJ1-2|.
CASSQFRQGGYGYTF
TGTGCCAGCAGCCAATTCCGGCAGGGAGGCTATGGCTACACCTTC
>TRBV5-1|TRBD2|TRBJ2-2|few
CASSFGGGSTGELFF
TGCGCCAGCAGCTTCGGCGGGGGAAGCACCGGGGAGCTGTTTTTT
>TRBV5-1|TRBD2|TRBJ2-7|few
CASNGGSSYEQYF
TGCGCCAGCAACGGGGGGTCCTCCTACGAGCAGTACTTC
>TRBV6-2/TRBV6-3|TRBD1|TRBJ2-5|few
CASNPGGLETQYF
TGTGCCAGCAACCCAGGGGGCTTAGAGACCCAGTACTTC
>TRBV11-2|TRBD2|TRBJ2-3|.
CASSSGLATSTDTQYF
TGTGCCAGCAGCTCCGGACTAGCCACTAGCACAGATACGCAGTATTTT
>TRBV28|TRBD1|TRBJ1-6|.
CAIQDRAYNSPLHF
TGTGCCATCCAGGACAGGGCCTATAATTCACCCCTCCACTTT
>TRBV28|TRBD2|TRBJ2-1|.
CASRLAGARIF
TGTGCCAGCAGGCTAGCGGGAGCGAGGATCTTC
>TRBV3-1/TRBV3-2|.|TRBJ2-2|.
CASRYSRVNTGELFF
TGTGCCAGCAGATACTCGCGGGTGAACACCGGGGAGCTGTTTTTT
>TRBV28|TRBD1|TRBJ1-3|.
CASSTSGQSSGNTIYF
TGTGCCAGCAGTACCTCGGGACAGAGCTCTGGAAACACCATATATTTT
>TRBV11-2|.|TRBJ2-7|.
CASSLVLRRGYEQYF
TGTGCCAGCAGCTTAGTACTGAGAAGGGGCTACGAGCAGTACTTC
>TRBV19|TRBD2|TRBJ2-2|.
CASSLVAGVPGELFF
TGTGCCAGTAGTCTAGTAGCGGGAGTACCCGGGGAGCTGTTTTTT
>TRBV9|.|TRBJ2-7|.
CASSVSGGLSYEQYF
TGTGCCAGCAGCGTGTCAGGGGGGCTCTCCTACGAGCAGTACTTC
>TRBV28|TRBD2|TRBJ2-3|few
CATRTTSGITDTQYF
TGTGCCACCCGGACGACTAGCGGGATCACAGATACGCAGTATTTT
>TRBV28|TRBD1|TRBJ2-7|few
CASSQQGKGPEQYF
TGTGCCAGCAGTCAACAGGGGAAGGGTCCCGAGCAGTACTTC
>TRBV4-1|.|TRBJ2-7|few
CASSQEKQAHEQYF
TGCGCCAGCAGCCAAGAAAAACAGGCCCACGAGCAGTACTTC
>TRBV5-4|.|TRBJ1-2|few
CASSPDSYGYTF
TGTGCCAGCAGCCCAGACAGCTATGGCTACACCTTC
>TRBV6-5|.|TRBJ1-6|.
CASSTTGGNSPLHF
TGTGCCAGCAGTACGACAGGAGGTAATTCACCCCTCCACTTT
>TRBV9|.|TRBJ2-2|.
CASSVTLEGPFTGELFF
TGTGCCAGCAGCGTTACTTTGGAGGGGCCGTTCACCGGGGAGCTGTTTTTT
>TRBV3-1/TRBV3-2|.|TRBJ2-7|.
CASSQDRWYEQYF
TGTGCCAGCAGCCAAGATCGGTGGTACGAGCAGTACTTC
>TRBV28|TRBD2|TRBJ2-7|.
CASNNLAGARRGPYEQYF
TGTGCCAGCAATAACCTAGCGGGTGCACGACGGGGACCCTACGAGCAGTACTTC
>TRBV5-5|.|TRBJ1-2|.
CASSVVRDYGYTF
TGTGCCAGCAGCGTGGTTCGGGACTATGGCTACACCTTC
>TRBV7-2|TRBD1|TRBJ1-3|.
CASSHSTGRNTIYF
TGTGCCAGCAGCCATTCGACAGGGAGAAACACCATATATTTT
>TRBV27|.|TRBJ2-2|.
CASSSRTRDGELFF
TGTGCCAGCAGTTCAAGGACAAGAGACGGGGAGCTGTTTTTT
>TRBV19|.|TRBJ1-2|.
CASITTGAQLNYGYTF
TGTGCCAGTATCACCACCGGCGCACAGCTTAACTATGGCTACACCTTC
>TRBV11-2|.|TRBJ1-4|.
CASSGGLNEKLFF
TGTGCCAGCAGCGGAGGCCTTAATGAAAAACTGTTTTTT
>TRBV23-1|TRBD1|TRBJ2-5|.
CASSPDRAEWGFQETQYF
TGCGCCAGCAGTCCGGACAGGGCCGAATGGGGGTTCCAAGAGACCCAGTACTTC
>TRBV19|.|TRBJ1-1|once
CASSIGGMNTEAFF
TGTGCCAGTAGTATTGGAGGTATGAACACTGAAGCTTTCTTT
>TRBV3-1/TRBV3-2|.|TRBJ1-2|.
CASSQDRRQANYGYTF
TGTGCCAGCAGCCAAGATAGGAGACAGGCAAACTATGGCTACACCTTC
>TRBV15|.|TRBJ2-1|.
CATSRDPQRSYNEQFF
TGTGCCACCAGCAGAGATCCCCAGCGGTCCTACAATGAGCAGTTCTTC
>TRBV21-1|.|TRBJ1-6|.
CASSKSLRLICNSPLHF
TGTGCCAGCAGCAAATCACTTCGACTAATTTGCAATTCACCCCTCCACTTT
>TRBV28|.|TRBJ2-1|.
CASRGNEQFF
TGTGCCAGCCGCGGCAATGAGCAGTTCTTC
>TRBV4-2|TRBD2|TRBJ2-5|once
CASSQGGTVGIQETQYF
TGTGCCAGCAGCCAGGGAGGGACGGTGGGTATCCAAGAGACCCAGTACTTC
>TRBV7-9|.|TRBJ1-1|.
CASSRGEGGNTEAFF
TGTGCCAGCAGCCGGGGGGAAGGGGGAAACACTGAAGCTTTCTTT
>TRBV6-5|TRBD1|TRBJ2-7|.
CASSYLGQGAYEQYF
TGTGCCAGCAGTTATTTGGGACAGGGGGCCTACGAGCAGTACTTC
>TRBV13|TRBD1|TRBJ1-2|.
CASSITPGQVPLGYGYTF
TGTGCCAGCAGCATTACTCCGGGACAGGTTCCTTTAGGGTATGGCTACACCTTC
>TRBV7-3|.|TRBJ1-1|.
CASSPQGRDTEAFF
TGTGCCAGCAGCCCCCAGGGTAGGGACACTGAAGCTTTCTTT